The 22 T cell receptor beta chains reported below all come from one sample, sequenced in a study of response to subunit inactivated influenza vaccine. TCRdb redid the calling of the RT-PCR reads with MiXCR, one entry per CDR3 protein. This sample yields more than 700,000 distinct CDR3 sequences, of which around 20% are seen a single time; roughly 10% belongs to the top ten. Specimen: PBMCs from blood, collected roughly 5 days after vaccination. These TCRs come from a man aged 45-65 years who received an inactivated influenza vaccine.

The chain joins TRBV5-6 to TRBJ2-6; 8 positions agree with TRBD1. This CDR3 region has 16 residues. Germline V lookup: CDR1 SGHDT, CDR2 YYEEEE. J lost 2 bases, V lost 3 bases, and 4 bases had no gene match. This chain's CDR3 is CASSWVDRAGANVLTF. The CDR3 DNA sequence: TGTGCCAGCAGCTGGGTGGACAGGGCTGGGGCCAACGTCCTGACTTTC.

This clonotype appeared a few times. The rearrangement uses TRBV6-2 or TRBV6-3 and TRBJ2-2, with 7 bases that match TRBD2. CDR1 MNHEY and CDR2 SVGEGT come from the germline V gene. The CDR3 totals 14 residues. V lost 11 bases to trimming and J lost 2 bases; unmatched junction nucleotides: 8. The CDR3 DNA sequence: TGTGCCGGCCGCCTAGCGGTAAACACCGGGGAGCTGTTTTTT. Protein sequence: CAGRLAVNTGELFF.

The V and J genes are TRBV6-2 or TRBV6-3 and TRBJ2-4, with 7 nucleotides matching TRBD1. Germline CDR1 MNHEY, CDR2 SVGEGT. This CDR3 contains 16 residues. V gave up 11 bases and J gave up 0 bases; unmatched junction bases: 13. The CDR3 protein is CARWSGQDLAKNIQYF. The CDR3 DNA reads as TGTGCCCGCTGGAGCGGACAGGACCTAGCCAAAAACATTCAGTACTTC.

This clonotype was detected only a few times. The genes are TRBV20-1 and TRBJ2-1; 7 nucleotides align to TRBD2. The V gene's germline CDR1 is DFQATT and CDR2 SNEGSKA (reference sequence). The CDR3 extends over 15 amino acids. The J segment lost 9 bases and the V segment lost 6 bases, leaving 17 bases of the junction unmatched. The CDR3 DNA is TGCAGTGCCAGCGAAGCGGGACTCCGAGGGAGTGAGCAGTTCTTC. Encoded protein: CSASEAGLRGSEQFF.

The table lists this clonotype with many counts. This chain uses TRBV20-1 with TRBJ2-7; possibly TRBD2 for D (6 bases). Trimming took 6 bases from V and 3 from J, leaving 12 bases between them. There are 12 residues in the CDR3. Per germline, CDR1 DFQATT and CDR2 SNEGSKA (reference sequence). The CDR3 DNA follows: TGCAGTGCCACGACTAGTTACTACGAGCAGTACTTC. Translation: CSATTSYYEQYF.

This clonotype was found a few times. The chain is built from TRBV9 and TRBJ1-5, with D possibly TRBD1 on 5 matching bases. Germline values: CDR1 SGDLS, CDR2 YYNGEE. Deletions cut 0 bases from V and 1 base from J, with 8 bases between. This CDR3 has 15 amino acids. The CDR3 loop reads CASSVDQGSNQPQHF. The CDR3 DNA reads TGTGCCAGCAGCGTAGACCAGGGAAGCAATCAGCCCCAGCATTTT. The entire variable domain, with the rest obtained from reference TRBV9 and TRBJ1-5, is as follows: DSGVTQTPKHLITATGQRVTLRCSPRSGDLSVYWYQQSLDQGLQFLIQYYNGEERAKGNILERFSAQQFPDLHSELNLSSLELGDSALYFCASSVDQGSNQPQHFGDGTRLSIL.

This clonotype was recorded a few times. This chain joins TRBV20-1 and TRBJ2-5; 11 bases line up with TRBD2. Trimming removed 3 bases from V and 6 bases from J; junction bases left unmatched: 12. The CDR3 sequence is 16 residues long. Germline lookup yields CDR1 DFQATT and CDR2 SNEGSKA (reference sequence). CDR3 sequence: CSASHLGLAGGKTQYF. Written as DNA, the CDR3 is TGCAGTGCTAGCCACTTGGGGCTAGCGGGGGGAAAGACCCAGTACTTC.

This clonotype was found many times. The chain carries TRBV11-2 and TRBJ2-1; unclear D gene. The CDR3 runs to 15 residues. V lost 1 base and J 4 bases, leaving 11 bases between the germline ends. The germline V gene has CDR1 SGHAT and CDR2 FQNNGV. Here the CDR3 reads CASSLGNFPYNEQFF. The CDR3 bases are TGTGCCAGCAGCTTAGGCAACTTTCCTTACAATGAGCAGTTCTTC.

This clonotype was detected ten times or more. This sequence joins TRBV29-1 and TRBJ2-5, with 9 bases fitting TRBD1. The junction had 4 bases not matched to a gene; V was cut back by 7 bases and J by 4 bases. The CDR3 consists of 12 residues. Germline-derived CDR1 and CDR2 are SQVTM and ANQGSEA. The CDR3 DNA follows: TGCAGCGGATTGGACAGGGGAGAGACCCAGTACTTC. Amino acids: CSGLDRGETQYF.

The CDR3: CASSFRTPSYNEQFF. The CDR3 coding sequence is TGTGCCAGCAGTTTCCGGACTCCGTCCTACAATGAGCAGTTCTTC. V and J are TRBV6-5 and TRBJ2-1; TRBD2 is a possible D gene (5 bases). The CDR3 is 15 residues long. CDR1 MNHEY and CDR2 SVGAGI come from the germline V gene. V was cut by 4 bases and J by 1 base, with 11 bases left in between.

The sample holds many counts of this clonotype. The V and J genes are TRBV6-2 or TRBV6-3 and TRBJ2-5; D remains unclear. The length of the CDR3 is 15 residues. Per the germline V gene, CDR1 is MNHEY and CDR2 is SVGEGT. Trimming removed 6 bases at V and 1 base at J, with 15 bases between. This CDR3 reads CASRRRIRPQETQYF. The CDR3 coding sequence is TGTGCCAGCAGAAGAAGGATACGGCCCCAAGAGACCCAGTACTTC.

The chain links TRBV6-5 to TRBJ2-3; 8 bases agree with TRBD1. The V gene's germline CDR1 is MNHEY and CDR2 SVGAGI. The V segment lost 4 bases and the J segment 4 bases; nucleotides outside the gene matches: 4. This CDR3 contains 14 residues. Here the CDR3 reads CASSWTGPADTQYF. The CDR3 nucleotides are TGTGCCAGCAGTTGGACAGGGCCGGCAGATACGCAGTATTTT.

As concerns this clonotype: A much larger clone is a single base away; this may be a read error. The chain recombines TRBV7-2 with TRBJ2-3; 8 bases align to TRBD2. CDR1 and CDR2 from the germline V gene are SGHTA and FQGNSA. The CDR3 totals 13 residues. J lost 4 bases, V lost 4 bases, and 1 base had no gene match. The CDR3 region is CASSWTSPDTQYF. The CDR3 coding sequence is TGTGCCAGCAGCTGGACTAGCCCAGATACGCAGTATTTT.

The CDR3 loop reads CSARDAYKSYEQYF. The CDR3 DNA reads as TGCAGTGCTAGAGACGCCTACAAATCCTACGAGCAGTACTTC. The gene calls are TRBV20-1 and TRBJ2-7; D unclear. Looked up from germline, CDR1 is DFQATT and CDR2 is SNEGSKA (reference sequence). The CDR3 is 14 amino acids. Trimming removed 0 bases from V and 1 base from J, with 10 bases in between.

This clonotype was counted only a few times. This sequence joins TRBV5-6 and TRBJ2-7; 9 bases agree with TRBD1. The CDR3 contains 15 residues. The germline V gene encodes CDR1 SGHDT and CDR2 YYEEEE. The V gene end was trimmed by 0 bases and the J gene end by 9 bases; junction bases not matched to a gene: 10. CDR3 amino acids: CASSLGPDRGSGQYF. The CDR3 DNA reads as TGTGCCAGCAGCTTGGGACCGGACAGGGGATCCGGGCAGTACTTC.

This clonotype appeared many times. The chain carries TRBV27 and TRBJ2-7, with TRBD2 matching over 7 bases. CDR3 length equals 16 residues. Germline CDR1 reads MNHEY; CDR2 reads SMNVEV (reference sequence). The ends lost 0 bases at V and 2 bases at J; junction bases unmatched: 7. The chain's CDR3 is CASSLSPASGTYEQYF. In nucleotides, the CDR3 is TGTGCCAGCAGTTTATCCCCAGCTAGCGGAACCTACGAGCAGTACTTC.

The chain is built from TRBV3-1 and TRBJ1-1; the D gene is possibly TRBD1 (5 bases). The CDR3 extends over 14 amino acids. Germline V CDR1 and CDR2: LGHDT, YNNKEL (reference sequence). V was trimmed by 3 bases and J by 5 bases, leaving 13 bases between them. The CDR3 loop is CASSQQGERTEAFF. As DNA, the CDR3 is TGTGCCAGCAGCCAGCAGGGTGAGCGGACTGAAGCTTTCTTT.

J is TRBJ2-2 and V is TRBV4-2; 8 bases are shared with TRBD1. The germline CDR1 and CDR2 sequences are LGHNA and YNFKEQ. CDR3 length: 15 amino acids. The junction had 8 bases not matched to a gene; V was cut back by 4 bases and J by 7 bases. CDR3 residues: CASSPVTGGIGELFF. As DNA, the CDR3 is TGTGCCAGCAGCCCAGTAACAGGGGGTATCGGGGAGCTGTTTTTT.

This clonotype showed up just a few times. The chain couples TRBV6-1 to TRBJ2-3; D remains ambiguous. The germline V and J ends were trimmed by 10 bases and 5 bases, with 19 bases remaining between them. CDR3 length: 14 residues. From germline, CDR1 is MNHNS and CDR2 SASEGT. DNA of the CDR3: TGTGCCACGGTGGTTGACTCCTCGAGAGATACGCAGTATTTT. Protein sequence: CATVVDSSRDTQYF.

The rearrangement joins TRBV20-1 to TRBJ2-5, with a possible D match to TRBD1 (6 bases). This CDR3 region has 13 residues. CDR1 is DFQATT, CDR2 SNEGSKA, per germline (reference sequence). CDR3 coding DNA: TGCACTGCACGCGGCGGTCCTTCAGGGGCCCAGTACTTC. Its translation: CTARGGPSGAQYF.

This sequence joins TRBV28 and TRBJ2-7, with a possible D match to TRBD2 (5 bases). The CDR3 has 14 residues. Germline values: CDR1 MDHEN, CDR2 SYDVKM. Trimming left V 6 bases short and J 4 bases short, with 16 bases between. The CDR3 protein is CASRTPGRPYEQYF. CDR3 nucleotides: TGTGCCAGCAGAACCCCGGGAAGGCCTTACGAGCAGTACTTC.

There are a few counts of this clonotype. This chain uses TRBV5-1 with TRBJ1-5; 9 bases align to TRBD1. The V gene's germline CDR1 is SGHRS and CDR2 YFSETQ. The CDR3 loop spans 19 amino acids. V was pared by 4 bases and J by 4 bases, with 18 bases of the junction left unmatched. The CDR3 reads CASSPFPGQGAENNQPQHF. DNA of the CDR3: TGCGCCAGCAGCCCTTTTCCGGGACAGGGCGCTGAAAATAATCAGCCCCAGCATTTT.